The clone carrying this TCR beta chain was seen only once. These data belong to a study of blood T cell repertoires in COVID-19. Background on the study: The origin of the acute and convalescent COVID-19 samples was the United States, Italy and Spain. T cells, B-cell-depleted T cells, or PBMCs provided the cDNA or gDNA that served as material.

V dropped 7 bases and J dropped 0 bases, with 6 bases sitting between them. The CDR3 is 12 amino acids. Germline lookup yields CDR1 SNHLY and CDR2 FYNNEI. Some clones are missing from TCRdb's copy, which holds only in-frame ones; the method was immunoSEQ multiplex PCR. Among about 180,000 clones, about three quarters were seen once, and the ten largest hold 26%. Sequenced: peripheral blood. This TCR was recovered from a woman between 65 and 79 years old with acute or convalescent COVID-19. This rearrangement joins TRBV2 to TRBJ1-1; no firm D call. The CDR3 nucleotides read TGTGCCAGCACCCTTCTGAACACTGAAGCTTTCTTT. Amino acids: CASTLLNTEAFF.